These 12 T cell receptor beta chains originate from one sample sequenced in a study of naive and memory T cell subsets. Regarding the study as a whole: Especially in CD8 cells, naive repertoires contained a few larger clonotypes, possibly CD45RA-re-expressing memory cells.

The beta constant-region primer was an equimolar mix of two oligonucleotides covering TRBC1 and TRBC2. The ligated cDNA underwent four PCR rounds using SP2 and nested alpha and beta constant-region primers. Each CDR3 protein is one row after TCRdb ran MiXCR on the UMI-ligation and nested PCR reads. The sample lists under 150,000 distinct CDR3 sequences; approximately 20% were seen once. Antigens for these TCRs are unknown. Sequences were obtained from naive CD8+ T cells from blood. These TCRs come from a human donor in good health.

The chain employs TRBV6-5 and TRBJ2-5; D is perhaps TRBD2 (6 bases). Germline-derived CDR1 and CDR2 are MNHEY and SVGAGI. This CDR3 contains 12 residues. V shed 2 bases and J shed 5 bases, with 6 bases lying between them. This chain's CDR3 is CASSYGGETQYF. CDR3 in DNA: TGTGCCAGCAGTTACGGGGGGGAGACCCAGTACTTC.

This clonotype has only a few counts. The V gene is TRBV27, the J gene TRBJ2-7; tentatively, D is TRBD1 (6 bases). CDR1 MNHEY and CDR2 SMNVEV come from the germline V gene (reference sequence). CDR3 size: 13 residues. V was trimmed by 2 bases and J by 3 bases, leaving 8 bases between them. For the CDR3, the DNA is TGTGCCAGCAGTTTACACAGGGACTACGAGCAGTACTTC. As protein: CASSLHRDYEQYF.

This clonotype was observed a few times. The CDR3: CASSVADYNEQFF. CDR3 in DNA: TGTGCCAGCAGTGTGGCGGACTACAATGAGCAGTTCTTC. The chain employs TRBV25-1 and TRBJ2-1; D not certain. V was shortened by 4 bases and J by 3 bases, with 7 bases between the two germline ends. Germline V CDR1 and CDR2: MGHDK, SYGVNS. This CDR3 contains 13 residues. Variable domain in full (rest from reference TRBV25-1 and TRBJ2-1): EADIYQTPRYLVIGTGKKITLECSQTMGHDKMYWYQQDPGMELHLIHYSYGVNSTEKGDLSSESTVSRIRTEHFPLTLESARPSHTSQYLCASSVADYNEQFFGPGTRLTVL.

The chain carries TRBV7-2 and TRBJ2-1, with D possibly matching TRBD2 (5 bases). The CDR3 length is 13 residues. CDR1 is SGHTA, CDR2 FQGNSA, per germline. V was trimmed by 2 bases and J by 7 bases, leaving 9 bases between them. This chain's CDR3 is CASSLTSANEQFF. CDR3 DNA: TGTGCCAGCAGCTTAACTAGTGCGAATGAGCAGTTCTTC.

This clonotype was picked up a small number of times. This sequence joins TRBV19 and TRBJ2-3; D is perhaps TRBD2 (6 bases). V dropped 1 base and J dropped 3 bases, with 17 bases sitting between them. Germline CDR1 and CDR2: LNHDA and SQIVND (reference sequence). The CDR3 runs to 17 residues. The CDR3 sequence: CASSIANRLGLTDTQYF. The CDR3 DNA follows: TGTGCCAGTAGTATAGCGAACCGATTGGGACTTACAGATACGCAGTATTTT.

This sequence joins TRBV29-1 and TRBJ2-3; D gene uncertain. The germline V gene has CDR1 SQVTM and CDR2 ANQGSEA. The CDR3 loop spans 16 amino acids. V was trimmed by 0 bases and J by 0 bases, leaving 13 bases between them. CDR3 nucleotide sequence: TGCAGCGTTGAAGAGGCAGGCGCCTCTAGCACAGATACGCAGTATTTT. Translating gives CSVEEAGASSTDTQYF.

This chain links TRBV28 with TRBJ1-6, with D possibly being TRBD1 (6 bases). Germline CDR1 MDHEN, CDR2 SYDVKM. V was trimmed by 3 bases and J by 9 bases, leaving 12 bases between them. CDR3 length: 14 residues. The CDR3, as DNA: TGTGCCAGCAGTTTCGAACAGGGATCTTCACCCCTCCACTTT. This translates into CASSFEQGSSPLHF.

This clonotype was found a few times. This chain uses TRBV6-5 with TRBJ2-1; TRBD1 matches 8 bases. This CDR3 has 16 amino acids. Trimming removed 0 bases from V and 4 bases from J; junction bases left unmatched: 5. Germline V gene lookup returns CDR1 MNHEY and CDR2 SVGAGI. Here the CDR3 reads CASSYSRDRSYNEQFF. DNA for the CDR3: TGTGCCAGCAGTTACTCCCGGGACAGGAGTTACAATGAGCAGTTCTTC.

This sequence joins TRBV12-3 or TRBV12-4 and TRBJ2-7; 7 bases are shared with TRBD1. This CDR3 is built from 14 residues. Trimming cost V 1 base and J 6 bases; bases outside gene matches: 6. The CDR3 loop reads CASSLDRGRTEQYF. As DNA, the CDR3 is TGTGCCAGCAGTTTAGACAGGGGTCGCACCGAGCAGTACTTC.

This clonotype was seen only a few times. This CDR3 reads CASLGPDKKLFF. CDR3 DNA sequence: TGTGCCAGCTTGGGACCGGACAAAAAACTGTTTTTT. The chain couples TRBV27 to TRBJ1-4; TRBD1 might be the D (5 bases). This CDR3 comprises 12 residues. V lost 8 bases to trimming and J lost 9 bases, with 13 bases between them. Per germline, CDR1 MNHEY and CDR2 SMNVEV (reference sequence).

CDR3: CASSYSQDSGYTF. The CDR3 nucleotides are TGTGCCAGCAGTTACTCGCAGGACTCTGGCTACACCTTC. The chain has TRBV6-5 and TRBJ1-2; unclear D gene. The length of the CDR3 is 13 residues. From germline, CDR1 is MNHEY and CDR2 SVGAGI. V was pared by 0 bases and J by 7 bases, with 9 bases between.

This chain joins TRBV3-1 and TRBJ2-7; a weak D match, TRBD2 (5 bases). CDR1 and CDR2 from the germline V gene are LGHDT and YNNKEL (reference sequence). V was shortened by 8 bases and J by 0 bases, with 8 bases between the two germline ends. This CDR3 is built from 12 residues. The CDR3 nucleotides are TGTGCCAGCGAGGGTACCTCCTACGAGCAGTACTTC. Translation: CASEGTSYEQYF.